This TCR beta chain was sequenced in a study of cytomegalovirus exposure and HLA in healthy donors. V lost 2 bases and J lost 6, with 12 bases in between. CDR3 length: 14 residues. Germline V gene sequence: CDR1 MNHEY, CDR2 SVGAGI. This PCR relied on a set of 60 Vbeta primers and 13 Jbeta primers. TCRdb's copy holds only in-frame clones and misses some; the assay was immunoSEQ multiplex PCR. The sample includes roughly 200,000 clones, 75% to 90% of them seen just once. Though nominally healthy at sampling, donors likely had unrecorded immune exposures. Specimen: PBMCs. The chain employs TRBV6-5 and TRBJ2-3, with a weak D call TRBD1 (6 bases). The source is a woman aged 30 to 39 in good health and CMV-seronegative. CDR3 amino acids: CASSYNRAGDTQYF. CDR3 nucleotides: TGTGCCAGCAGTTACAACAGGGCCGGGGATACGCAGTATTTT.